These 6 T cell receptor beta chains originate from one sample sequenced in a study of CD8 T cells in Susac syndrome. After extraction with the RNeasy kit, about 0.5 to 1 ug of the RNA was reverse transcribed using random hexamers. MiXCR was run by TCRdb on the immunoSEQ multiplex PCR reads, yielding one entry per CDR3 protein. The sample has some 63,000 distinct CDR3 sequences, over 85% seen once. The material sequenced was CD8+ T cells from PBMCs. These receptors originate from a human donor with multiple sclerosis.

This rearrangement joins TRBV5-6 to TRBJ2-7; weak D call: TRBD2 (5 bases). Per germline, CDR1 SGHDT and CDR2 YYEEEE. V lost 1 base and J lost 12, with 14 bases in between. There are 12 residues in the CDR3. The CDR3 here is CASSLRGRSPYF. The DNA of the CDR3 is TGTGCCAGCAGCTTGAGAGGGCGTAGTCCGTACTTC. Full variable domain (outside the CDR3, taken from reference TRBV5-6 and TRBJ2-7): DAGVTQSPTHLIKTRGQQVTLRCSPKSGHDTVSWYQQALGQGPQFIFQYYEEEERQRGNFPDRFSGHQFPNYSSELNVNALLLGDSALYLCASSLRGRSPYFGPGTRLTVT.

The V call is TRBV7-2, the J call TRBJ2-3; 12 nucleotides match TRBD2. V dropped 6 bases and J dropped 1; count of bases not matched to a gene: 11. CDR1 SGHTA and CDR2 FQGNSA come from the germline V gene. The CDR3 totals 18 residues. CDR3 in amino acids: CASSFLAGGPLGTDTQYF. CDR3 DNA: TGTGCCAGCAGTTTCCTAGCGGGAGGGCCATTGGGCACAGATACGCAGTATTTT. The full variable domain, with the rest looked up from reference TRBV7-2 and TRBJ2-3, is GAGVSQSPSNKVTEKGKDVELRCDPISGHTALYWYRQSLGQGLEFLIYFQGNSAPDKSGLPSDRFSAERTGGSVSTLTIQRTQQEDSAVYLCASSFLAGGPLGTDTQYFGPGTRLTVL.

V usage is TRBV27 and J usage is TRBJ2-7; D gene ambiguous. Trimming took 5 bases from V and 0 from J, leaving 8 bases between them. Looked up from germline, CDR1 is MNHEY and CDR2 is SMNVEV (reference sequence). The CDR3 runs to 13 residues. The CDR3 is CASSVRASYEQYF. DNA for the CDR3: TGTGCCAGCAGTGTCCGGGCCTCCTACGAGCAGTACTTC.

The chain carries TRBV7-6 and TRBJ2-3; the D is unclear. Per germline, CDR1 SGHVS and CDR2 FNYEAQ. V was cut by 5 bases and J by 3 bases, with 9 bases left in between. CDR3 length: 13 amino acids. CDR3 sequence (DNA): TGTGCCAGCAGCCCTAGAGTGACAGATACGCAGTATTTT. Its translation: CASSPRVTDTQYF.

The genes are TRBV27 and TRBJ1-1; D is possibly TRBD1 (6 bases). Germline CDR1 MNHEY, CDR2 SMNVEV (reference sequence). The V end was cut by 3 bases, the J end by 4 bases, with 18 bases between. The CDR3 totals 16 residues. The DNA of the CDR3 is TGTGCCAGCAGTTTCCCCCCCGGGGGGCAGAGCACTGAAGCTTTCTTT. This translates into CASSFPPGGQSTEAFF.

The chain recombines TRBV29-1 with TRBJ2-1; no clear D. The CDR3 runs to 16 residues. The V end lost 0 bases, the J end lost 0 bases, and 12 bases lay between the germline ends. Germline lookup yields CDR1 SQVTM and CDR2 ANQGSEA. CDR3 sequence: CSVEDPWSSSYNEQFF. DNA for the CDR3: TGCAGCGTTGAAGATCCGTGGTCGAGCTCCTACAATGAGCAGTTCTTC.